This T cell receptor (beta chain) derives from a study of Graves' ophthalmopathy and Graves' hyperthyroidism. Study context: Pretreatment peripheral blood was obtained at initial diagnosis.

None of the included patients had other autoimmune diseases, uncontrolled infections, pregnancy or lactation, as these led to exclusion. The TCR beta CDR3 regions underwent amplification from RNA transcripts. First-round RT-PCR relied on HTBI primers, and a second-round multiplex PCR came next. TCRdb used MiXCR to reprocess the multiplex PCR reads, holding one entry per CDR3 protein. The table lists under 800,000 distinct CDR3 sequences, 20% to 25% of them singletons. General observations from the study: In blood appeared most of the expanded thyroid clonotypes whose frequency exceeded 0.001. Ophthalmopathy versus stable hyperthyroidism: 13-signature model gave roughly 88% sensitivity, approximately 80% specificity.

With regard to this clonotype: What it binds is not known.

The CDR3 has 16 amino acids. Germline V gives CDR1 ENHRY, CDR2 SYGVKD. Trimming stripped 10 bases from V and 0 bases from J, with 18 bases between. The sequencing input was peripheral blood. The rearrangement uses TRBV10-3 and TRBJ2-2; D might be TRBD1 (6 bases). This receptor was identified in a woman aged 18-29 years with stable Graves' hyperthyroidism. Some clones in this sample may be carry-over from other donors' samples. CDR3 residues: CATQGFGLTNTGELFF. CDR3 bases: TGTGCCACCCAGGGGTTTGGACTCACGAACACCGGGGAGCTGTTTTTT.